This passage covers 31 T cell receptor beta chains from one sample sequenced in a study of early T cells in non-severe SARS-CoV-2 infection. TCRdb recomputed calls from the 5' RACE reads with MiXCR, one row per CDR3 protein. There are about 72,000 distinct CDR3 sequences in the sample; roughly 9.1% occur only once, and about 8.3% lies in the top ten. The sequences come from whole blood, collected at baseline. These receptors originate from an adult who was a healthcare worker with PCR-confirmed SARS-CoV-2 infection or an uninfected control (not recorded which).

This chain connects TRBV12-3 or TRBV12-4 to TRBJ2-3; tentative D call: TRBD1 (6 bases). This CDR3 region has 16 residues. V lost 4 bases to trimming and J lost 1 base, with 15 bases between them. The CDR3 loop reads CASSSYRDQGTDTQYF. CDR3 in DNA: TGTGCCAGCAGTTCCTACAGGGACCAAGGCACAGATACGCAGTATTTT.

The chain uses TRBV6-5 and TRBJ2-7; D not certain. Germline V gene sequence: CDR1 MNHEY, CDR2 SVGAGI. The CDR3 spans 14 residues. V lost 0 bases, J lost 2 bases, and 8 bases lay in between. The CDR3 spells CASSYSIGTYEQYF. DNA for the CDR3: TGTGCCAGCAGTTACTCGATCGGTACCTACGAGCAGTACTTC.

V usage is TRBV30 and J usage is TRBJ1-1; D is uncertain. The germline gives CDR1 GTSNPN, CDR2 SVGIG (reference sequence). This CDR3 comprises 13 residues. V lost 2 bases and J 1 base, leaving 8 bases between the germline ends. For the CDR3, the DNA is TGTGCCTGGAGTAGGGCAGCGAACACTGAAGCTTTCTTT. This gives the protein CAWSRAANTEAFF.

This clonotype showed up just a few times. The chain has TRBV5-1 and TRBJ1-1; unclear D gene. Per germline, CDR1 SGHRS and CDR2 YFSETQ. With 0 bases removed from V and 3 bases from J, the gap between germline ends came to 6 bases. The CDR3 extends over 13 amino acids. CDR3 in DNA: TGCGCCAGCAGCTTGGAAAGGGACACTGAAGCTTTCTTT. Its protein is CASSLERDTEAFF.

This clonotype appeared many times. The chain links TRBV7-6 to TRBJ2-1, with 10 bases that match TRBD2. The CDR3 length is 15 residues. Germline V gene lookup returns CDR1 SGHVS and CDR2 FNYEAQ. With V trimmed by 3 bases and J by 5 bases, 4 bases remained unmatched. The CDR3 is CASSFGLAGDNEQFF. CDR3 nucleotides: TGTGCCAGCAGCTTTGGCCTAGCGGGGGACAATGAGCAGTTCTTC.

The CDR3 sequence is CAPSPQPQHF. CDR3 in DNA: TGTGCCCCGTCACCTCAGCCCCAGCATTTT. The chain combines TRBV5-4 with TRBJ1-5; no clear D. V lost 10 bases to trimming and J lost 6 bases, with 8 bases between them. The CDR3 loop spans 10 amino acids. Germline V gene data show CDR1 as SGHNT and CDR2 as YYREEE (reference sequence).

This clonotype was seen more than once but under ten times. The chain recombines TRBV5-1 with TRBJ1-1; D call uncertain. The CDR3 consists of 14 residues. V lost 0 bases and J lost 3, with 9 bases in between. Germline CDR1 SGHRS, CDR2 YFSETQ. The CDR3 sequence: CASSLGEEHTEAFF. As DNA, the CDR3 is TGCGCCAGCAGCTTGGGGGAGGAGCACACTGAAGCTTTCTTT.

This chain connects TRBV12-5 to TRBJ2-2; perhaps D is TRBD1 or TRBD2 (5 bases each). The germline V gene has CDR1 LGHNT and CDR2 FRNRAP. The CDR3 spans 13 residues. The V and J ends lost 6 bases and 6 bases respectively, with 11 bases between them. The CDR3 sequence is CASGRRDPGELFF. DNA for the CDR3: TGTGCTAGTGGCCGTCGGGACCCCGGGGAGCTGTTTTTT. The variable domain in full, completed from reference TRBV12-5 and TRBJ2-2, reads DARVTQTPRHKVTEMGQEVTMRCQPILGHNTVFWYRQTMMQGLELLAYFRNRAPLDDSGMPKDRFSAEMPDATLATLKIQPSEPRDSAVYFCASGRRDPGELFFGEGSRLTVL.

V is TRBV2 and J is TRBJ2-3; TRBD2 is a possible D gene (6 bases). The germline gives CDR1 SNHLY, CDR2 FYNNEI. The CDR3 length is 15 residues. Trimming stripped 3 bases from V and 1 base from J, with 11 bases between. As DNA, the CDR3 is TGTGCCAGCAGTGAGAGGCCTAGCGGCACAGATACGCAGTATTTT. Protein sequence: CASSERPSGTDTQYF.

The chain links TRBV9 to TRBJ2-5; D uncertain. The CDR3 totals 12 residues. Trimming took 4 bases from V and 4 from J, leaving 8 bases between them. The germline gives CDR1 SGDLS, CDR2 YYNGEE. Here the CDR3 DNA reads TGTGCCAGCAGCCCCAACCGAGAGACCCAGTACTTC. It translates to CASSPNRETQYF.

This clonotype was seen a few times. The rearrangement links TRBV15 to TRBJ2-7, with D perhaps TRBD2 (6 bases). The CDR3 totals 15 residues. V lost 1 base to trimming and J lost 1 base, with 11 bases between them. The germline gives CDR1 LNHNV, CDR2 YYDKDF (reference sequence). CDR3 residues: CATSRVGTRSYEQYF. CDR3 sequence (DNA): TGTGCCACCAGCAGAGTCGGGACTCGATCCTACGAGCAGTACTTC.

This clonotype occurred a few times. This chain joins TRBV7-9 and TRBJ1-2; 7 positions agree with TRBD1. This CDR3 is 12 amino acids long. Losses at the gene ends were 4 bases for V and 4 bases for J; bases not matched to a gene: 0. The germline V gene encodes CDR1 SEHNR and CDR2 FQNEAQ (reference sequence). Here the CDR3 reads CASSWDSYGYTF. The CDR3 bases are TGTGCCAGCAGCTGGGACAGCTATGGCTACACCTTC.

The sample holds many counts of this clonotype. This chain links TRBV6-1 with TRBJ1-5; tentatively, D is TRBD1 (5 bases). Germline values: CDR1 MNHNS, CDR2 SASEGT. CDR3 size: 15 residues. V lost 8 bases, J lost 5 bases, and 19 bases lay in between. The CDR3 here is CASGRMGGRDQPQHF. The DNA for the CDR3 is TGTGCCAGCGGCAGGATGGGGGGTCGGGATCAGCCCCAGCATTTT.

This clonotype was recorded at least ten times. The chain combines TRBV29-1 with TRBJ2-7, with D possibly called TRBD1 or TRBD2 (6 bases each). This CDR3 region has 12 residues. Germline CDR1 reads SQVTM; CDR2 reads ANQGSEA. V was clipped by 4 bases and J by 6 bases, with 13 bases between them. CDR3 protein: CSVGRGGSEQYF. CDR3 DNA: TGCAGCGTTGGCAGGGGAGGAAGCGAGCAGTACTTC.

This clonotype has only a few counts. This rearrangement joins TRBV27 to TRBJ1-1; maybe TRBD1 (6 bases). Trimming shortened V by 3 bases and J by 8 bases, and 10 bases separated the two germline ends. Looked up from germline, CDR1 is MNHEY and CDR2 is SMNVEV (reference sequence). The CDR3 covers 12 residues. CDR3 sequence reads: CASSFDRGEAFF. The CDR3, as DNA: TGTGCCAGCAGTTTCGATAGGGGGGAAGCTTTCTTT.

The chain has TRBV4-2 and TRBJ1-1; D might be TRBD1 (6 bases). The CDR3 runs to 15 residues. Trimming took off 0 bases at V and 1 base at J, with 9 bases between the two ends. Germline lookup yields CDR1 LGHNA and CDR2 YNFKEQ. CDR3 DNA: TGTGCCAGCAGCCAAGATGGGGGCCCGAACACTGAAGCTTTCTTT. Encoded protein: CASSQDGGPNTEAFF.

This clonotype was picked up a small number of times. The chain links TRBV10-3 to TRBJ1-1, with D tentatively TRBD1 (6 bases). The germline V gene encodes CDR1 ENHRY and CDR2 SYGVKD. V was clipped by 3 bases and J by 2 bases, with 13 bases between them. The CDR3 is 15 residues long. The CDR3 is CAISELQTGNTEAFF. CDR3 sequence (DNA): TGTGCCATCAGTGAACTCCAGACAGGAAACACTGAAGCTTTCTTT.

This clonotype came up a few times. CDR3 amino acids: CASSLGAAGDEQYF. For the CDR3, the DNA is TGCGCCAGCAGCTTGGGGGCCGCAGGGGACGAGCAGTACTTC. This chain connects TRBV5-1 to TRBJ2-7; possibly TRBD1 for D (6 bases). Trimming removed 0 bases from V and 5 bases from J, with 12 bases in between. Germline CDR1 reads SGHRS; CDR2 reads YFSETQ. CDR3 length: 14 residues.

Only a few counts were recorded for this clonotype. The CDR3 sequence: CASREGDRGTSTDTQYF. As DNA, the CDR3 is TGTGCCAGCAGGGAGGGGGACAGGGGCACGAGCACAGATACGCAGTATTTT. The rearrangement uses TRBV2 and TRBJ2-3; TRBD1 matches 10 bases. Germline values: CDR1 SNHLY, CDR2 FYNNEI. V shed 6 bases and J 0 bases; nucleotides not matched to a gene: 9. CDR3 length: 17 residues.

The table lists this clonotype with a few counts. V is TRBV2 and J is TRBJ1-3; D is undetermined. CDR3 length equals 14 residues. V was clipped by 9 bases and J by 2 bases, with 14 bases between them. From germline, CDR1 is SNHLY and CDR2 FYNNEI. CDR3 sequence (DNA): TGTGCCAGTAAGGGTAGTGCTCCTGGAAACACCATATATTTT. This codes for CASKGSAPGNTIYF.

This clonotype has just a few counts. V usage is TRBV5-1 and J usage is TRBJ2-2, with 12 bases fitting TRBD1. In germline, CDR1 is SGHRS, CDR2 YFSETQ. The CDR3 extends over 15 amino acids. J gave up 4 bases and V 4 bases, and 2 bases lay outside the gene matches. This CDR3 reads CASSGTGGTTGELFF. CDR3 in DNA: TGCGCCAGCAGCGGGACAGGGGGCACCACCGGGGAGCTGTTTTTT.

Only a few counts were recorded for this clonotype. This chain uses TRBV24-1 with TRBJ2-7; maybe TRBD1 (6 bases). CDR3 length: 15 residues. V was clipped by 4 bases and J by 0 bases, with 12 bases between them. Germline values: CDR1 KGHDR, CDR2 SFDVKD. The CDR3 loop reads CATSDPTGSSYEQYF. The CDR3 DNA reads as TGTGCCACCAGTGACCCGACAGGCAGCTCCTACGAGCAGTACTTC.

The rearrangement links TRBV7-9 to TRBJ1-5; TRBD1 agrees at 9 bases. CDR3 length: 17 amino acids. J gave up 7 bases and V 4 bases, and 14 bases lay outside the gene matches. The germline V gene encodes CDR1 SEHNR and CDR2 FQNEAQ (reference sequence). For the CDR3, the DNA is TGTGCCAGCAGCTCATCTGGGGACAGGGATTGGCGACAGCCCCAGCATTTT. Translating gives CASSSSGDRDWRQPQHF.

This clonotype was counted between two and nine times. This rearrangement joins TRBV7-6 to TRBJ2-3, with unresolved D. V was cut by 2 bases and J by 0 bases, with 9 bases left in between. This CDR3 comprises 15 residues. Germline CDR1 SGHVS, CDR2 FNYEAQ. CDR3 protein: CASSLFLTSTDTQYF. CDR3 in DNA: TGTGCCAGCAGCTTATTTCTAACTAGCACAGATACGCAGTATTTT.

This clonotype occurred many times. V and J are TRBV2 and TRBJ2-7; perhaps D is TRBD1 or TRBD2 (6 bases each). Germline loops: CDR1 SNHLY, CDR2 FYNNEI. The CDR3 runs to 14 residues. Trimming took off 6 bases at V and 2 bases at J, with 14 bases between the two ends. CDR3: CASRYGGRAYEQYF. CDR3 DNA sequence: TGTGCCAGCAGATATGGGGGGCGTGCCTACGAGCAGTACTTC.

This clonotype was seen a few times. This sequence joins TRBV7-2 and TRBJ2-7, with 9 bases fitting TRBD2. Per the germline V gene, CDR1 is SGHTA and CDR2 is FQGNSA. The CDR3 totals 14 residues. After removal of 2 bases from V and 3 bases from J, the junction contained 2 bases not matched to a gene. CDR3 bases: TGTGCCAGCAGCTTATCTAGCGGGGTCTACGAGCAGTACTTC. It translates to CASSLSSGVYEQYF.

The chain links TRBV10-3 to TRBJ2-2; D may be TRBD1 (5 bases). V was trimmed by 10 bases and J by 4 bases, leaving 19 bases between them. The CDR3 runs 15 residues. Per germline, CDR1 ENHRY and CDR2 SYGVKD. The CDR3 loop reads CATARQGWSTGELFF. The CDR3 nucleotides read TGTGCCACCGCGCGGCAGGGATGGAGCACCGGGGAGCTGTTTTTT.

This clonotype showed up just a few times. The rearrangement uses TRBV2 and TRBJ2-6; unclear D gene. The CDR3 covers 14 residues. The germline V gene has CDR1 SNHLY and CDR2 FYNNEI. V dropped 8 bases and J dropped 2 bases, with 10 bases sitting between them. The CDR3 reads CASEVGAGANVLTF. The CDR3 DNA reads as TGTGCCAGCGAGGTCGGTGCTGGGGCCAACGTCCTGACTTTC.

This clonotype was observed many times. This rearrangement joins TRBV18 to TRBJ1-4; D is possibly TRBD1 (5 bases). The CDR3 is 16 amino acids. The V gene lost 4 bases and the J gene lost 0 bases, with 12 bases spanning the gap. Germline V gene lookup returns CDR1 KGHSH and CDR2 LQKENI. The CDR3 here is CASSQARVSTNEKLFF. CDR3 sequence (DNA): TGTGCCAGCTCACAAGCCAGGGTTTCAACTAATGAAAAACTGTTTTTT.

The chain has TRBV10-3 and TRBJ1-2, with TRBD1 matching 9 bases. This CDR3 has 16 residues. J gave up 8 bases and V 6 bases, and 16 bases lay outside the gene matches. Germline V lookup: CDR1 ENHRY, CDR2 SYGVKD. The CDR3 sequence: CAIRGIPGQGRSGYTF. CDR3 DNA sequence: TGTGCCATCAGGGGAATACCGGGACAGGGTCGCAGCGGCTACACCTTC.

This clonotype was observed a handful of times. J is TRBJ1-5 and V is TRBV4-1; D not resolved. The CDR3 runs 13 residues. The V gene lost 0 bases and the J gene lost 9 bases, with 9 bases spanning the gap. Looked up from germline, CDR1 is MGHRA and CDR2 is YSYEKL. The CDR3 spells CASSQDNSRPQHF. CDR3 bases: TGCGCCAGCAGCCAAGATAACAGTCGGCCCCAGCATTTT.